This T cell receptor beta chain was obtained from a study of blood T cell repertoires in COVID-19. Overall study context: COVID-19 samples, acute and convalescent, were from the United States, Italy and Spain. T cells, B-cell-depleted T cells, or PBMCs supplied cDNA or gDNA.

The junction had 10 bases not matched to a gene; V was cut back by 4 bases and J by 2 bases. Germline loops: CDR1 GTSNPN, CDR2 SVGIG (reference sequence). The CDR3 sequence is 17 residues long. In the original analysis: Estimation of nucleated cell counts relied on the amplification of reference gene primers. This table comes from immunoSEQ multiplex PCR, and its TCRdb copy is limited to in-frame clones, with some not included. The V and J calls and clone size were taken over from that table, and D and trimming were inferred from the DNA. The sample comprises about 100,000 clones, 90% of which are singletons, and over 4.5% rests with the top ten.

The chain combines TRBV30 with TRBJ2-7, with TRBD2 matching 14 bases. Material: peripheral blood. The origin of this receptor is a man aged 45 to 65 with acute or convalescent COVID-19. CDR3 sequence (DNA): TGTGCCTGGACTAAACCGGGACTAGCGGGAGTCGCCTACGAGCAGTACTTC. This codes for CAWTKPGLAGVAYEQYF.